The 12 T cell receptor beta chains below come from one sample, sequenced in a study of shared clonotypes between healthy human individuals (dated by TCRdb to 2018 to 2021). Libraries were made using the immunoSEQ multiplex PCR assay. TCRdb limited this immuneACCESS table to in-frame rearrangements with V and J called. A share of clones is missing; checked studies link under half to unresolved V genes, and the rest is unexplained. The sample table shows some 1,600,000 clones, and around 98% are seen once. Roughly 0.42% of the sample is taken by the ten largest. The sequenced sample was naive CD4+ T cells sorted from blood. Read against the paper, the sample's cell subset or site label means: CD45RA+ positively selected. Receptors were obtained from a man aged 25 to 40 in good health.

The J gene is TRBJ1-1, the V gene TRBV18; perhaps TRBD1 as D (5 bases). From germline, CDR1 is KGHSH and CDR2 LQKENI. Between the trimmed V and J ends, which lost 4 bases and 8 bases, there was a span of 14 bases. CDR3 length: 13 amino acids. CDR3 sequence reads: CASSRPGTPEAFF. In DNA, the CDR3 is TGTGCCAGCTCACGACCCGGGACCCCAGAAGCTTTCTTT.

This rearrangement joins TRBV5-4 to TRBJ1-2; D not resolved. Germline V gene data show CDR1 as SGHNT and CDR2 as YYREEE (reference sequence). The CDR3 spans 12 residues. V was trimmed by 1 base and J by 8 bases, leaving 9 bases between them. DNA for the CDR3: TGTGCCAGCAGCTTGCAAGGGATGGGCTACACCTTC. It specifies CASSLQGMGYTF.

In its sample, this clone was seen once. The chain couples TRBV7-2 to TRBJ2-4; no firm D call. The V and J ends lost 1 base and 0 bases respectively, with 7 bases between them. Germline values: CDR1 SGHTA, CDR2 FQGNSA. The CDR3 has 15 amino acids. The CDR3 reads CASSLVGLAKNIQYF. Written as DNA, the CDR3 is TGTGCCAGCAGCTTAGTAGGTTTAGCCAAAAACATTCAGTACTTC. Full variable domain (missing parts from reference TRBV7-2 and TRBJ2-4): GAGVSQSPSNKVTEKGKDVELRCDPISGHTALYWYRQSLGQGLEFLIYFQGNSAPDKSGLPSDRFSAERTGGSVSTLTIQRTQQEDSAVYLCASSLVGLAKNIQYFGAGTRLSVL.

This clone is a singleton in its sample. V gene TRBV28 combines with J gene TRBJ2-1; TRBD2 matches at 8 bases. Looked up from germline, CDR1 is MDHEN and CDR2 is SYDVKM. The CDR3 length is 17 residues. The trim removed 6 bases at V and 0 bases at J, leaving 10 bases unmatched. CDR3 nucleotide sequence: TGTGCCAGCAGCCGTCCCCGGCTAGCGGGCTCCTACAATGAGCAGTTCTTC. This encodes CASSRPRLAGSYNEQFF.

The rearrangement links TRBV28 to TRBJ1-1; D is uncertain. V was cut by 5 bases and J by 5 bases, with 12 bases left in between. Germline loops: CDR1 MDHEN, CDR2 SYDVKM. The CDR3 has 13 amino acids. The CDR3 nucleotides read TGTGCCAGCAGTCGGCCCGCAAAAACTGAAGCTTTCTTT. It encodes CASSRPAKTEAFF. The entire variable domain, with the rest obtained from reference TRBV28 and TRBJ1-1, is as follows: DVKVTQSSRYLVKRTGEKVFLECVQDMDHENMFWYRQDPGLGLRLIYFSYDVKMKEKGDIPEGYSVSREKKERFSLILESASTNQTSMYLCASSRPAKTEAFFGQGTRLTVV.

The chain combines TRBV28 with TRBJ2-7, with 9 positions matching TRBD1. V lost 6 bases to trimming and J lost 4 bases; unmatched junction nucleotides: 16. The CDR3 length is 17 residues. Germline CDR1 MDHEN, CDR2 SYDVKM. The CDR3 region is CASRHGQGTHKSYEQYF. CDR3 in DNA: TGTGCCAGCAGACACGGACAGGGGACCCACAAATCTTACGAGCAGTACTTC.

The chain links TRBV10-3 to TRBJ2-3, with 8 positions matching TRBD2. Germline V gene lookup returns CDR1 ENHRY and CDR2 SYGVKD. CDR3 length: 18 residues. V shed 0 bases and J 0 bases; nucleotides not matched to a gene: 8. The CDR3 loop reads CAISESITSGTSTDTQYF. Here the CDR3 DNA reads TGTGCCATCAGTGAGTCAATCACTAGCGGTACTAGCACAGATACGCAGTATTTT.

The chain recombines TRBV10-1 with TRBJ2-5, with TRBD1 matching 7 bases. The CDR3 runs to 16 residues. Unmatched junction bases numbered 5, after V lost 0 bases and J lost 1 base. CDR1 and CDR2 from the germline V gene are WNHNN and SYGVQD (reference sequence). The CDR3 loop reads CASSESPGQTQETQYF. The DNA for the CDR3 is TGCGCCAGCAGTGAGTCGCCGGGACAGACCCAAGAGACCCAGTACTTC.

V is TRBV10-3 and J is TRBJ2-1; the D call may be TRBD1 or TRBD2 (5 bases each). The V gene's germline CDR1 is ENHRY and CDR2 SYGVKD. The length of the CDR3 is 16 residues. V was shortened by 6 bases and J by 2 bases, with 17 bases between the two germline ends. The CDR3 protein is CAIRGTGPGTYNEQFF. The CDR3 bases are TGTGCCATCAGGGGGACGGGGCCCGGGACCTACAATGAGCAGTTCTTC.

V usage is TRBV6-5 and J usage is TRBJ1-2; TRBD1 is a possible D gene (6 bases). Germline V gene sequence: CDR1 MNHEY, CDR2 SVGAGI. CDR3 length: 14 residues. Deletions cut 5 bases from V and 4 bases from J, with 14 bases between. CDR3 in amino acids: CASSTGQTVYGYTF. The CDR3 bases are TGTGCCAGCAGTACAGGACAGACTGTCTATGGCTACACCTTC.

The chain joins TRBV7-9 to TRBJ1-1, with D perhaps TRBD1 (6 bases). The CDR3 extends over 15 amino acids. From germline, CDR1 is SEHNR and CDR2 FQNEAQ (reference sequence). Trimming removed 3 bases at V and 1 base at J, with 12 bases between. Here the CDR3 DNA reads TGTGCCAGCAGCTTCCCGGGACACTCGAACACTGAAGCTTTCTTT. It translates to CASSFPGHSNTEAFF.

The V and J genes are TRBV7-9 and TRBJ2-5, with 7 bases fitting TRBD1. The CDR3 totals 15 residues. V dropped 2 bases and J dropped 5; count of bases not matched to a gene: 8. CDR1 and CDR2 from the germline V gene are SEHNR and FQNEAQ (reference sequence). Written as DNA, the CDR3 is TGTGCCAGCAGCTTAACGACAGGGTTCGGGGAGACCCAGTACTTC. Its translation is CASSLTTGFGETQYF.